These T cell receptor beta chains were read from a single sample in a study of shared clonotypes between healthy human individuals. The method was immunoSEQ multiplex PCR; TCRdb's version includes in-frame clones alone and lacks a portion of them. The sample consists of roughly 1.5 million clones, 95% to 99% of them appearing once. Sequenced input: naive CD4+ T cells sorted from blood. The receptors originated from a man younger than 40 in good health. Each CDR3 is given with its conserved first and last residue. A D gene is named only where the DNA matches it firmly.

TRBJ1-5 TRBD1 TRBV28 CASSGWGTGGNQPQHF
TRBJ1-2 - TRBV5-5 CASSLAVSYGYTF
TRBJ1-4 - TRBV11-2 CASSRGLAKEKLFF
TRBJ2-5 - TRBV4-1 CASSPPLAGTWKTQYF
TRBJ1-5 - TRBV19 CASSIGNQPQHF
TRBJ2-3 - TRBV7-7 CASSSAVVETQYF
TRBJ2-3 - TRBV11-2 CASSPRQTDTQYF
TRBJ2-1 TRBD2 TRBV7-2 CASSLVGTSGNNEQFF
TRBJ2-7 TRBD2 TRBV28 CASGSGSFTSYEQYF
TRBJ2-1 - TRBV20-1 CSASFNEQFF